This is a list of T cell receptor beta chains from one sample in a study of blood T cell repertoires in COVID-19. The table came from immunoSEQ multiplex PCR; TCRdb's copy has only in-frame clones and leaves some out. The sample has about 260,000 clones, about 89% seen once. The sample comprised peripheral blood. These TCRs come from a woman between 45 and 65 years old with acute or convalescent COVID-19. CDR3s include the opening cysteine and the closing phenylalanine or tryptophan. Fields, in order: D gene, J gene, clone size, V gene, CDR3 DNA, CDR3 protein. The D gene is left open where the match is weak. Size is omitted from some rows. Given values are once, few, many or a class for expanded clones.

d_call: TRBD1
j_call: TRBJ1-3
clone_size: once
v_call: TRBV11-2
cdr3_nt: TGTGCCAGCAGCTCCCAGGACAGGTGGGGGCGGGGAAACACCATATATTTT
cdr3_aa: CASSSQDRWGRGNTIYF

d_call: .
j_call: TRBJ1-1
clone_size: .
v_call: TRBV2
cdr3_nt: TGTGCCAGCAGTGCAGGGGTTGTCAACGCTGAAGCTTTCTTT
cdr3_aa: CASSAGVVNAEAFF

d_call: .
j_call: TRBJ1-6
clone_size: many
v_call: TRBV27
cdr3_nt: TGTGCCAGCAGTTTCTACCTCGACTTTAATTCACCCCTCCACTTT
cdr3_aa: CASSFYLDFNSPLHF

d_call: .
j_call: TRBJ2-3
clone_size: .
v_call: TRBV7-3
cdr3_nt: TGTGCCAGCAGCTCCCAGGCCCGCGGCACAGATACGCAGTATTTT
cdr3_aa: CASSSQARGTDTQYF

d_call: TRBD1
j_call: TRBJ2-5
clone_size: .
v_call: TRBV6-6
cdr3_nt: TGTGCCAGCAGTTACGGACAGGGTGGGACCCAGTACTTC
cdr3_aa: CASSYGQGGTQYF

d_call: .
j_call: TRBJ1-1
clone_size: few
v_call: TRBV28
cdr3_nt: TGTGCCAGCAGCCCCGACACTGAAGCTTTCTTT
cdr3_aa: CASSPDTEAFF

d_call: TRBD1
j_call: TRBJ1-1
clone_size: once
v_call: TRBV24-1
cdr3_nt: TGTGCCACCAGTGGACCACAGGGGGCGCAGGCGGAAGCTTTCTTT
cdr3_aa: CATSGPQGAQAEAFF

d_call: TRBD1
j_call: TRBJ2-6
clone_size: .
v_call: TRBV7-9
cdr3_nt: TGTGCCAGCAGCCAAGACAGGGCGGCCGGGGCCAACGTCCTGACTTTC
cdr3_aa: CASSQDRAAGANVLTF

d_call: TRBD2
j_call: TRBJ2-2
clone_size: .
v_call: TRBV4-2
cdr3_nt: TGTGCCAGCAGCCAAGGAAAAACTAGCGGGTCCGGGGAGCTGTTTTTT
cdr3_aa: CASSQGKTSGSGELFF

d_call: .
j_call: TRBJ2-7
clone_size: few
v_call: TRBV7-2
cdr3_nt: TGTGCCAGCAGCTTAGCGGACAGTACCTACGAGCAGTACTTC
cdr3_aa: CASSLADSTYEQYF

d_call: TRBD1
j_call: TRBJ2-5
clone_size: .
v_call: TRBV19
cdr3_nt: TGTGCCAGTAGCCGGAACGTAGGGGGCGGGGAGACCCAGTACTTC
cdr3_aa: CASSRNVGGGETQYF

d_call: TRBD1
j_call: TRBJ1-5
clone_size: few
v_call: TRBV12-3/TRBV12-4
cdr3_nt: TGTGCCAGCCGAGACAGGGTCGATCAGCCCCAGCATTTT
cdr3_aa: CASRDRVDQPQHF

d_call: TRBD2
j_call: TRBJ2-5
clone_size: .
v_call: TRBV7-9
cdr3_nt: TGTGCCAGCAGGCGTGCTAGCGGGAGGAGGTTAGGAGAGACCCAGTACTTC
cdr3_aa: CASRRASGRRLGETQYF

d_call: TRBD1
j_call: TRBJ1-5
clone_size: .
v_call: TRBV27
cdr3_nt: TGTGCCAGCAGTTTCACAGGGGGCGCGGGCAATCAGCCCCAGCATTTT
cdr3_aa: CASSFTGGAGNQPQHF

d_call: .
j_call: TRBJ1-1
clone_size: .
v_call: TRBV30
cdr3_nt: TGTGCCTGGAGTCCTGGAGGGAGGGGGACTGAAGCTTTCTTT
cdr3_aa: CAWSPGGRGTEAFF

d_call: .
j_call: TRBJ1-5
clone_size: .
v_call: TRBV3-1/TRBV3-2
cdr3_nt: TGTGCCAGCAGCCAAGATTCAGGGGAGTTAGACACCAATCAGCCCCAGCATTTT
cdr3_aa: CASSQDSGELDTNQPQHF

d_call: TRBD1
j_call: TRBJ1-2
clone_size: .
v_call: TRBV6-5
cdr3_nt: TGTGCCAGCAGTTACGCACCCGGGACAGGGTCCAGAAACTTC
cdr3_aa: CASSYAPGTGSRNF

d_call: .
j_call: TRBJ2-7
clone_size: .
v_call: TRBV3-1/TRBV3-2
cdr3_nt: TGTGCCAGCAGCCAAGCTTACAGTCACGAGCAGTACTTC
cdr3_aa: CASSQAYSHEQYF

d_call: TRBD1
j_call: TRBJ1-1
clone_size: .
v_call: TRBV28
cdr3_nt: TGTGCCAGTATAATTACGGGGGGACAGGGTGGTGTATGGGAAGCTTTCTTT
cdr3_aa: CASIITGGQGGVWEAFF

d_call: TRBD1
j_call: TRBJ2-3
clone_size: .
v_call: TRBV18
cdr3_nt: TGTGCCAGCTCAAATCCGGGACAGGGGGCAGATACGCAGTATTTT
cdr3_aa: CASSNPGQGADTQYF

d_call: TRBD2
j_call: TRBJ2-7
clone_size: .
v_call: TRBV6-5
cdr3_nt: TGTGCCAGCAGTTACTCGTCTAGCGGGAGTTACGAGCAGTACTTC
cdr3_aa: CASSYSSSGSYEQYF

d_call: .
j_call: TRBJ1-1
clone_size: once
v_call: TRBV7-3
cdr3_nt: TGTGCCAGCAGCTTCAGTATGAACACTGAAGCTTTCTTT
cdr3_aa: CASSFSMNTEAFF

d_call: .
j_call: TRBJ1-2
clone_size: few
v_call: TRBV6-5
cdr3_nt: TGTGCCAGCAGTTACTCTTGGGGAGGCTATGGCTACACCTTC
cdr3_aa: CASSYSWGGYGYTF

d_call: TRBD1
j_call: TRBJ1-4
clone_size: .
v_call: TRBV6-5
cdr3_nt: TGTGCCAGCAGTACTTGGACAGGGGAGGGGGAAAAACTGTTTTTT
cdr3_aa: CASSTWTGEGEKLFF

d_call: .
j_call: TRBJ2-5
clone_size: .
v_call: TRBV15
cdr3_nt: TGTGCCACCAGCACCCCCCGGGGGAGCGAGACCCAGTACTTC
cdr3_aa: CATSTPRGSETQYF

d_call: .
j_call: TRBJ1-5
clone_size: .
v_call: TRBV4-3
cdr3_nt: TGCGCCAGCAGCCAAGATAGCGGGGGGCAGGATCAGCCCCAGCATTTT
cdr3_aa: CASSQDSGGQDQPQHF

d_call: TRBD1
j_call: TRBJ2-7
clone_size: .
v_call: TRBV7-6
cdr3_nt: TGTGCCAGCAGCTTAGGGACAGGGGTTTACGAGCAGTACTTC
cdr3_aa: CASSLGTGVYEQYF

d_call: TRBD2
j_call: TRBJ2-1
clone_size: .
v_call: TRBV5-1
cdr3_nt: TGCGCCACCGCTCGGCGGGAGGGGATCTACAATGAGCAGTTCTTC
cdr3_aa: CATARREGIYNEQFF

d_call: .
j_call: TRBJ2-1
clone_size: .
v_call: TRBV4-2
cdr3_nt: TGTGCCAGCAGCCAGTGGGATACCGGAGGGGATTACAATGAGCAGTTCTTC
cdr3_aa: CASSQWDTGGDYNEQFF

d_call: .
j_call: TRBJ1-1
clone_size: .
v_call: TRBV3-1/TRBV3-2
cdr3_nt: TGTGCCAGCAGCCAATTGTCAACGGTGAACACTGAAGCTTTCTTT
cdr3_aa: CASSQLSTVNTEAFF

d_call: .
j_call: TRBJ2-6
clone_size: .
v_call: TRBV7-2
cdr3_nt: TGTGCCAGCAGCTTAAACTGGAGGCCGACTGGGGCCAACGTCCTGACTTTC
cdr3_aa: CASSLNWRPTGANVLTF

d_call: .
j_call: TRBJ1-5
clone_size: many
v_call: TRBV4-2
cdr3_nt: TGTGCCAGCAGCCAAGCGGGGTCTGTTGGCAATCAGCCCCAGCATTTT
cdr3_aa: CASSQAGSVGNQPQHF

d_call: TRBD1
j_call: TRBJ1-3
clone_size: .
v_call: TRBV3-1/TRBV3-2
cdr3_nt: TGTGCCAGCAGCCAAGGGGACAGAGGAAACACCATATATTTT
cdr3_aa: CASSQGDRGNTIYF

d_call: .
j_call: TRBJ2-1
clone_size: once
v_call: TRBV5-8
cdr3_nt: TGTGCCAGCAGCTTCGGGCGGGTAAAGGGAGGCTACAATGAGCAGTTCTTC
cdr3_aa: CASSFGRVKGGYNEQFF

d_call: TRBD1
j_call: TRBJ2-7
clone_size: .
v_call: TRBV6-5
cdr3_nt: TGTGCCAGCGGATGGACAGGGTTTAAAGAGCAGTACTTC
cdr3_aa: CASGWTGFKEQYF

d_call: TRBD1
j_call: TRBJ1-6
clone_size: .
v_call: TRBV27
cdr3_nt: TGTGCCAGCAGTTCGCATCAGACAGGGGCAGGTAATTCACCCCTCCACTTT
cdr3_aa: CASSSHQTGAGNSPLHF

d_call: TRBD1
j_call: TRBJ1-2
clone_size: .
v_call: TRBV5-1
cdr3_nt: TGCGCCAGCAGCTTCTATGGGACAGGGGAAGCTGGCTACACCTTC
cdr3_aa: CASSFYGTGEAGYTF

d_call: .
j_call: TRBJ1-2
clone_size: .
v_call: TRBV5-1
cdr3_nt: TGCGCCAGCAGCTCGGGGAGTCTAGGCTACACCTTC
cdr3_aa: CASSSGSLGYTF

d_call: .
j_call: TRBJ2-5
clone_size: once
v_call: TRBV25-1
cdr3_nt: TGTGCCAGCAACCGGGGGGCTGGGGAGACCCAGTACTTC
cdr3_aa: CASNRGAGETQYF

d_call: .
j_call: TRBJ2-7
clone_size: few
v_call: TRBV5-1
cdr3_nt: TGCGCCAGCAGCCCCCAGGGCCACGAGCAGTACTTC
cdr3_aa: CASSPQGHEQYF

d_call: .
j_call: TRBJ1-3
clone_size: .
v_call: TRBV4-2
cdr3_nt: TGTGCCAGCAGCCAAACGCAGGGAAGCTCTGGAAACACCATATATTTT
cdr3_aa: CASSQTQGSSGNTIYF